This passage covers 26 T cell receptor beta chains from one sample sequenced in a study of tumor and adjacent non-tumor tissue in lung cancer. A modified ARM-PCR protocol with three rounds of nested PCR amplified TCRbeta. TCRdb fed the multiplex PCR reads into MiXCR, producing one record per CDR3 protein. The sample has 80,000 to 130,000 distinct CDR3 sequences; 60% to 80% are singletons. The template was RNA from unsorted bulk tissue. Distant lung tissue was collected more than 3 cm away from the tumor edge. The sequenced sample consisted of distant non-tumor lung tissue. The receptors come from a young man with non-small cell lung cancer.

This clonotype was seen many times. The V call is TRBV10-2, the J call TRBJ2-3; D unclear. Looked up from germline, CDR1 is WSHSY and CDR2 is SAAADI. Trimming pared 0 bases from V and 5 bases from J, leaving 9 bases between. The CDR3 contains 14 residues. The CDR3 here is CASSESGWGDTQYF. The CDR3 DNA reads as TGCGCCAGCAGTGAGTCGGGGTGGGGAGATACGCAGTATTTT.

The chain recombines TRBV11-1 with TRBJ2-7, with 8 bases fitting TRBD1. Trimming took 5 bases from V and 12 from J; bases not matched to a gene: 6. This CDR3 region has 11 residues. Germline V gene sequence: CDR1 SGHAT, CDR2 FQDESV (reference sequence). CDR3 bases: TGTGCCAGCAGCCAGGACAGGGTCTTGTACTTC. This translates into CASSQDRVLYF.

In this sample, this clonotype turned up a few times. Its ends do not fully match the called genes, so a read error is possible. This sequence joins TRBV20-1 and TRBJ2-3; D is possibly TRBD1 (5 bases). CDR3 length: 13 residues. The germline V gene has CDR1 DFQATT and CDR2 SNEGSKA (reference sequence). The CDR3 nucleotides read TGCAGTGGAAGGACATGGGGAACAGATGCGCAGTATTTT. It is translated as CSGRTWGTDAQYF.

The J gene is TRBJ2-1, the V gene TRBV11-3; D is ambiguous. The CDR3 has 13 amino acids. CDR1 is SGHNT, CDR2 YENEEA, per germline. The chain's CDR3 is CTISPTHGNEQFF. In DNA form, the CDR3 reads TGTACTATCAGCCCCACACATGGCAATGAGCAGTTCTTC.

In the case of this clonotype: With a much larger clone just one base away, this may be a read error. The chain recombines TRBV5-6 with TRBJ2-7, with D possibly being TRBD1 or TRBD2 (6 bases each). The V and J ends lost 2 bases and 0 bases respectively, with 12 bases between them. This CDR3 region has 15 residues. Germline-derived CDR1 and CDR2 are SGHDT and YYEEEE. This CDR3 is CASSFSRGLSYEQYF. The CDR3 bases are TGTGCCAGCAGCTTTAGCAGGGGACTCTCCTACGAGCAGTACTTC.

The chain joins TRBV28 to TRBJ1-3; no clear D gene. This CDR3 has 14 residues. Trimming removed 6 bases from V and 4 bases from J, with 13 bases in between. Per the germline V gene, CDR1 is MDHEN and CDR2 is SYDVKM. The CDR3: CASSPFALGNTIYF. Here the CDR3 DNA reads TGTGCCAGCAGCCCCTTCGCGCTGGGAAACACCATATATTTT. Based on the CDR3 plus reference TRBV28 and TRBJ1-3, the full variable domain is DVKVTQSSRYLVKRTGEKVFLECVQDMDHENMFWYRQDPGLGLRLIYFSYDVKMKEKGDIPEGYSVSREKKERFSLILESASTNQTSMYLCASSPFALGNTIYFGEGSWLTVV.

The J gene is TRBJ2-5, the V gene TRBV7-9; unclear D gene. Germline loops: CDR1 SEHNR, CDR2 FQNEAQ (reference sequence). The CDR3 is 16 amino acids. Between the trimmed V and J ends, which lost 5 bases and 2 bases, there was a span of 18 bases. The CDR3 nucleotides read TGTGCCAGCAGCCCAATTCCTTGGGCCAGTCAAGAGACCCAGTACTTC. It translates to CASSPIPWASQETQYF.

With respect to this clonotype: Because the CDR3 is missing its conserved closing phenylalanine or tryptophan, this is likely a read error. The gene calls are TRBV28 and TRBJ2-5; the D gene is possibly TRBD1 (6 bases). The CDR3 runs to 14 residues. The germline V and J ends were trimmed by 5 bases and 2 bases, with 12 bases remaining between them. Germline CDR1 and CDR2: MDHEN and SYDVKM. The CDR3 DNA reads as TGTGCCAGCAGTCCCCCGGGGACACAAGAGACCCAGTACTAC. This translates into CASSPPGTQETQYY.

In the case of this clonotype: A read error may account for a junction end that differs from germline. The gene calls are TRBV12-5 and TRBJ1-5, with 9 bases aligning to TRBD1. The V gene's germline CDR1 is LGHNT and CDR2 FRNRAP. The CDR3 length is 14 residues. The CDR3 sequence is CASGTGGGNQPQQF. The CDR3 nucleotides are TGTGCTAGTGGCACAGGGGGCGGGAATCAGCCCCAGCAGTTT.

About this clonotype itself: No conserved phenylalanine or tryptophan is present at the end of the CDR3, so a read error is the likely explanation. The rearrangement links TRBV11-3 to TRBJ2-7, with TRBD2 identical over 10 bases. The CDR3 runs to 17 residues. Germline CDR1 reads SGHNT; CDR2 reads YENEEA. The CDR3 nucleotides are TGTGCCAGCAGCTTGTGGCTAGCGGGAGAAGAATCCTACGACCAGTACATC. Its protein is CASSLWLAGEESYDQYI.

This clonotype was seen ten or more times. CDR3 protein: CASSLGTARSGNTIYF. The CDR3 DNA reads as TGTGCCAGCAGCTTAGGGACAGCTCGCTCTGGAAACACCATATATTTT. The chain employs TRBV11-3 and TRBJ1-3; maybe TRBD1 (6 bases). The V gene lost 1 base and the J gene lost 0 bases, with 10 bases spanning the gap. CDR1 and CDR2 (germline): SGHNT, YENEEA. The CDR3 extends over 16 amino acids.

In the case of this clonotype: The germline gene is not matched at one end of the junction; a read error may be the cause. The V call is TRBV28, the J call TRBJ2-1, with a tentative D call TRBD2 (5 bases). Germline V gene data show CDR1 as MDHEN and CDR2 as SYDVKM. The CDR3 contains 14 residues. The CDR3: CVSSLRSAGDEQFF. The CDR3 DNA follows: TGTGTCAGCAGTTTACGCTCGGCGGGCGATGAGCAGTTCTTC.

Remarks on this clonotype: Possible read error: a much larger clone is one base away. The rearrangement uses TRBV24-1 and TRBJ2-1, with 12 nucleotides matching TRBD2. Germline V gives CDR1 KGHDR, CDR2 SFDVKD. J gave up 1 base and V 2 bases, and 5 bases lay outside the gene matches. The CDR3 covers 18 residues. The CDR3 region is CATSDSGLAGRSYNEQFF. For the CDR3, the DNA is TGTGCCACCAGTGATTCCGGACTAGCGGGAAGGTCCTACAATGAGCAGTTCTTC.

To note about this clonotype: One end of the junction varies from germline; a read error may be responsible. The chain joins TRBV11-1 to TRBJ2-3; maybe TRBD1 (5 bases). The CDR3 runs 13 residues. CDR1 is SGHAT, CDR2 FQDESV, per germline (reference sequence). The CDR3 here is CDSSFRVEDTQCF. CDR3 sequence (DNA): TGTGACAGCAGCTTCAGGGTTGAAGATACGCAGTGTTTT.

About this clonotype: Here the CDR3 omits its conserved ending phenylalanine or tryptophan, so a read error is the likely source. No DNA is shown, since the ends of the CDR3 on it are uncertain; the CDR3 is the one TCRdb lists. This chain joins TRBV7-8 and TRBJ2-2. Germline CDR1 reads SGHVS; CDR2 reads FQNEAQ. The CDR3 length equals 17 residues, ends included. This CDR3 reads CASSLVGRYSNTGELFI.

The chain joins TRBV20-1 to TRBJ2-3, with 8 bases fitting TRBD2. Per the germline V gene, CDR1 is DFQATT and CDR2 is SNEGSKA (reference sequence). CDR3 length: 15 amino acids. V shed 5 bases, J shed 4 bases, and the junction held 11 bases outside the gene matches. The CDR3 bases are TGCAGTGCTCCGCCAGCGGGAGCCCTCCCAGATACGCAGTATTTT. It specifies CSAPPAGALPDTQYF.

With respect to this clonotype: A junction boundary mismatches the germline segment, possibly from a read error. The gene calls are TRBV11-2 and TRBJ2-3; 7 bases are a match to TRBD2. The CDR3 runs 18 residues. CDR1 and CDR2 from the germline V gene are SGHAT and FQNNGV. This chain's CDR3 is CASSSPSGGVGPTDTQYF. CDR3 in DNA: TGCGCCAGCAGCTCCCCGTCGGGGGGAGTGGGGCCCACAGATACGCAGTATTTT.

This chain uses TRBV7-2 with TRBJ1-2; possible D gene TRBD1, 5 bases. V was clipped by 3 bases and J by 6 bases, with 14 bases between them. CDR3 size: 14 residues. Germline V lookup: CDR1 SGHTA, CDR2 FQGNSA. CDR3 bases: TGTGCCAGCAGCTTTTACGAGGGGCTGGATGGCTACACCTTC. This encodes CASSFYEGLDGYTF.

Worth noting for this clonotype: A read error may explain this, as a much larger clone is one base away. The chain has TRBV6-2 or TRBV6-3 and TRBJ2-1, with D hard to call. The V gene's germline CDR1 is MNHEY and CDR2 SVGEGT. The CDR3 is made up of 13 amino acids. CDR3 sequence: CASSYPMENGQFF. The CDR3 DNA is TGTGCCAGCAGTTACCCGATGGAAAATGGGCAGTTCTTC.

This clonotype was seen a few times. CDR3 residues: CASSDIDRVGPLTEKLFF. The DNA of the CDR3 is TGTGCCAGCAGCGATATCGACAGGGTGGGCCCTCTTACCGAAAAACTGTTTTTT. The genes are TRBV11-2 and TRBJ1-4; 7 nucleotides agree with TRBD1. In germline, CDR1 is SGHAT, CDR2 FQNNGV. CDR3 size: 18 residues. V trimming: 5 bases; J trimming: 8 bases; junction bases outside the gene matches: 20.

About this clonotype itself: The CDR3 end shows no conserved phenylalanine or tryptophan, and so a read error is likely. V usage is TRBV11-3 and J usage is TRBJ2-7; D possibly matches TRBD1 or TRBD2 (5 bases each). Germline CDR1 and CDR2: SGHNT and YENEEA. The CDR3 has 15 residues. The CDR3 spells CASSRASGPSYEQYL. The CDR3 DNA is TGCGCCAGCAGCCGAGCTTCGGGGCCCTCCTACGAGCAGTACTTA.

Ten or more counts support this clonotype. V and J are TRBV6-6 and TRBJ1-1; TRBD1 aligns across 7 bases. The CDR3 spans 13 residues. V lost 6 bases to trimming and J lost 3 bases; unmatched junction nucleotides: 4. Germline CDR1 MNHNY, CDR2 SVGAGI (reference sequence). The CDR3 DNA follows: TGTGCCAGCAGGCATACAGGGGACACTGAAGCTTTCTTT. This codes for CASRHTGDTEAFF.

V is TRBV11-2 and J is TRBJ2-7; TRBD2 is a possible D gene (5 bases). This CDR3 region has 14 residues. The V end was cut by 5 bases, the J end by 6 bases, with 17 bases between. Germline values: CDR1 SGHAT, CDR2 FQNNGV. The CDR3 is CASSPGLVGAEQYF. DNA for the CDR3: TGTGCCAGCAGCCCCGGACTGGTGGGAGCCGAGCAGTACTTC.

This clonotype came up many times. V and J are TRBV12-3 or TRBV12-4 and TRBJ2-3; no clear D gene. CDR3 length: 13 amino acids. The V and J ends lost 5 bases and 9 bases respectively, with 15 bases between them. CDR3 nucleotides: TGTGCCAGCAGTCCCAGTAATACCCCAACGCAGTATTTT. The encoded protein is CASSPSNTPTQYF.

The gene calls are TRBV11-2 and TRBJ2-1, with D unresolved. The CDR3 length is 15 residues. The V gene's germline CDR1 is SGHAT and CDR2 FQNNGV. The ends were cut back, 1 base at V and 8 bases at J, with 15 bases in the middle. The CDR3 DNA sequence: TGTGCCAGCAGCTTAGTGGTTAGCCGGGCGGATGAGCAGTTCTTC. Encoded protein: CASSLVVSRADEQFF.

Regarding this clonotype: A junction boundary mismatches the germline segment, possibly from a read error. The chain couples TRBV11-2 to TRBJ1-2; 9 bases agree with TRBD1. The CDR3 sequence is 19 residues long. Germline assignment: CDR1 SGHAT and CDR2 FQNNGV. The CDR3 sequence is CASSLVYPGQGAGSYGYIF. The CDR3 DNA sequence: TGTGCCAGCAGCTTAGTGTATCCGGGACAGGGTGCCGGAAGCTATGGCTACATCTTC.